A single sample is the source of the 3 T cell receptor beta chains below, sequenced in a study of blood T cell repertoires in COVID-19. Some clones are missing from TCRdb's copy, which holds only in-frame ones; the method was immunoSEQ multiplex PCR. The sample records roughly 500,000 clones, around 89% being singletons. The sample comprised PBMCs or T cells enriched from blood (not recorded which). The receptors stem from a woman aged 40 to 50 who had recovered from COVID-19.

The V gene is TRBV19, the J gene TRBJ1-3; D is perhaps TRBD1 (6 bases). The CDR3 extends over 14 amino acids. Trimming removed 9 bases at V and 0 bases at J, with 12 bases between. Germline V lookup: CDR1 LNHDA, CDR2 SQIVND (reference sequence). The CDR3 region is CASDDRSSGNTIYF. CDR3 nucleotide sequence: TGTGCCAGCGATGACAGGAGCTCTGGAAACACCATATATTTT.

Of note for this clone: Other DNA sequences within the sample encode an identical CDR3. The J gene is TRBJ1-2, the V gene TRBV5-1; tentatively, D is TRBD1 (6 bases). Germline V gene data show CDR1 as SGHRS and CDR2 as YFSETQ. With 4 bases removed from V and 3 bases from J, the gap between germline ends came to 13 bases. This CDR3 comprises 14 residues. The CDR3 here is CASSPEAGDYGYTF. In DNA form, the CDR3 reads TGCGCCAGCAGCCCCGAGGCAGGGGACTATGGCTACACCTTC.

This chain connects TRBV29-1 to TRBJ1-1; D unclear. There are 14 residues in the CDR3. V lost 7 bases, J lost 3 bases, and 18 bases lay in between. Per germline, CDR1 SQVTM and CDR2 ANQGSEA. CDR3 in DNA: TGCAGCGGGCGAGGCGAGGCCGGGGACACTGAAGCTTTCTTT. Translating gives CSGRGEAGDTEAFF.